The present entry profiles one T cell receptor beta chain with its context. This sample is part of a study of blood T cell repertoires in COVID-19. Overall study: PBMCs, B-cell-depleted T cells, or T cells were the source of the cDNA or gDNA that made up the material.

Assay used: immunoSEQ multiplex PCR; TCRdb lists only in-frame clones, some missing. The sample consists of 150,000 or so clones, around 83% of them appearing once. Sequenced sample: peripheral blood. The source of this sequence is a woman aged 55-70 years with acute or convalescent COVID-19.

The CDR3 reads CASTPDNNQPQHF. Written as DNA, the CDR3 is TGTGCCAGCACCCCGGACAACAATCAGCCCCAGCATTTT. This chain joins TRBV7-2 and TRBJ1-5, with D perhaps TRBD1 (5 bases). This CDR3 contains 13 residues. Trimming pared 7 bases from V and 3 bases from J, leaving 10 bases between. Germline CDR1 reads SGHTA; CDR2 reads FQGNSA.